A single sample is the source of the 11 T cell receptor beta chains below, sequenced in a study of identical twins. From the 5' RACE reads, TCRdb called clonotypes with MiXCR, one entry per CDR3 protein. Of hundreds of thousands of distinct CDR3 sequences in the sample, approximately 13% were seen once. This sample was also put to use in a study of yellow fever vaccine responses in identical twins.

The sample taken for sequencing was PBMCs. The origin of the receptors is a young woman in good health.

This clonotype came up a few times. The chain joins TRBV3-1 to TRBJ2-7, with D hard to call. V lost 0 bases and J lost 10, with 16 bases in between. The CDR3 consists of 14 residues. The germline V gene encodes CDR1 LGHDT and CDR2 YNNKEL (reference sequence). CDR3 amino acids: CASSQDSGPSTQYF. In nucleotides, the CDR3 is TGTGCCAGCAGCCAAGATTCGGGCCCATCCACCCAGTACTTC.

At least ten counts were recorded for this clonotype. The rearrangement uses TRBV7-3 and TRBJ2-3; TRBD2 aligns across 7 bases. Unmatched junction bases numbered 4, after V lost 1 base and J lost 0 bases. Germline CDR1 and CDR2: SGHTA and FQGTGA. The CDR3 is 16 amino acids. CDR3 nucleotide sequence: TGTGCCAGCAGCTTAAGGCCTAGCGGCAGCACAGATACGCAGTATTTT. Its translation is CASSLRPSGSTDTQYF.

The chain combines TRBV9 with TRBJ2-2; D assignment may be TRBD1 or TRBD2 (5 bases each). The CDR3 is made up of 13 amino acids. CDR1 is SGDLS, CDR2 YYNGEE, per germline. V was pared by 0 bases and J by 6 bases, with 6 bases between. The CDR3 spells CASSVVGAGELFF. DNA for the CDR3: TGTGCCAGCAGCGTAGTGGGGGCCGGGGAGCTGTTTTTT.

The chain couples TRBV7-9 to TRBJ1-5; 9 nucleotides agree with TRBD1. This CDR3 is 16 amino acids long. CDR1 and CDR2 (germline): SEHNR, FQNEAQ (reference sequence). V was clipped by 5 bases and J by 5 bases; unmatched bases: 10. CDR3 in amino acids: CASSTWDREGDQPQHF. CDR3 coding DNA: TGTGCCAGCAGCACCTGGGACAGGGAGGGCGATCAGCCCCAGCATTTT.

This clonotype was seen only a few times. This rearrangement joins TRBV5-6 to TRBJ1-4, with a possible D match to TRBD1 (6 bases). This CDR3 has 16 residues. The germline V gene encodes CDR1 SGHDT and CDR2 YYEEEE. The V end lost 0 bases, the J end lost 5 bases, and 14 bases lay between the germline ends. CDR3 region: CASSLATGSGNEKLFF. In DNA form, the CDR3 reads TGTGCCAGCAGCTTGGCCACAGGGTCGGGCAATGAAAAACTGTTTTTT.

V usage is TRBV29-1 and J usage is TRBJ2-2, with D perhaps TRBD1 (6 bases). The CDR3 loop spans 15 amino acids. Deletions cut 7 bases from V and 2 bases from J, with 17 bases between. The germline V gene has CDR1 SQVTM and CDR2 ANQGSEA. CDR3 nucleotides: TGCAGCGCTGGGCCGGGACAACACAACACCGGGGAGCTGTTTTTT. Its translation is CSAGPGQHNTGELFF.

The genes are TRBV20-1 and TRBJ2-4; 8 nucleotides line up with TRBD2. The V and J ends lost 3 bases and 6 bases, in that order; junction bases with no gene match: 10. CDR1 DFQATT and CDR2 SNEGSKA come from the germline V gene (reference sequence). CDR3 length: 15 residues. The CDR3 DNA follows: TGCAGTGCTAGTCGTGCAGGGACTAGGGGAAACATTCAGTACTTC. Translating gives CSASRAGTRGNIQYF.

This clonotype was counted at least ten times. The genes are TRBV5-1 and TRBJ2-1; 8 bases line up with TRBD1. Trimming cost V 7 bases and J 4 bases; bases outside gene matches: 10. The CDR3 runs 15 residues. Looked up from germline, CDR1 is SGHRS and CDR2 is YFSETQ. CDR3 region: CASCTTGGTYNEQFF. CDR3 DNA: TGCGCCAGCTGCACAACAGGGGGTACGTACAATGAGCAGTTCTTC.

This clonotype was detected many times. The V and J genes are TRBV10-3 and TRBJ2-1; TRBD2 aligns across 10 bases. Germline V CDR1 and CDR2: ENHRY, SYGVKD. The CDR3 is 16 residues long. Trimming took 3 bases from V and 3 from J; bases not matched to a gene: 5. This CDR3 is CAISDKLAGFYNEQFF. In DNA, the CDR3 is TGTGCCATCAGTGACAAACTAGCGGGGTTCTACAATGAGCAGTTCTTC.

The sample holds many counts of this clonotype. The chain recombines TRBV20-1 with TRBJ1-4, with D possibly matching TRBD1 (5 bases). This CDR3 spans 12 amino acids. V was cut by 3 bases and J by 7 bases, with 9 bases left in between. Germline CDR1 reads DFQATT; CDR2 reads SNEGSKA (reference sequence). CDR3 residues: CSARSGPEKLFF. In DNA form, the CDR3 reads TGCAGTGCTAGGTCGGGGCCTGAAAAACTGTTTTTT.

J is TRBJ2-7 and V is TRBV9; D may be TRBD2 (5 bases). Germline V CDR1 and CDR2: SGDLS, YYNGEE. The CDR3 extends over 15 amino acids. V was pared by 0 bases and J by 3 bases, with 13 bases between. CDR3 sequence: CASSVGMSGSYEQYF. The DNA of the CDR3 is TGTGCCAGCAGCGTAGGGATGAGCGGCAGCTACGAGCAGTACTTC.